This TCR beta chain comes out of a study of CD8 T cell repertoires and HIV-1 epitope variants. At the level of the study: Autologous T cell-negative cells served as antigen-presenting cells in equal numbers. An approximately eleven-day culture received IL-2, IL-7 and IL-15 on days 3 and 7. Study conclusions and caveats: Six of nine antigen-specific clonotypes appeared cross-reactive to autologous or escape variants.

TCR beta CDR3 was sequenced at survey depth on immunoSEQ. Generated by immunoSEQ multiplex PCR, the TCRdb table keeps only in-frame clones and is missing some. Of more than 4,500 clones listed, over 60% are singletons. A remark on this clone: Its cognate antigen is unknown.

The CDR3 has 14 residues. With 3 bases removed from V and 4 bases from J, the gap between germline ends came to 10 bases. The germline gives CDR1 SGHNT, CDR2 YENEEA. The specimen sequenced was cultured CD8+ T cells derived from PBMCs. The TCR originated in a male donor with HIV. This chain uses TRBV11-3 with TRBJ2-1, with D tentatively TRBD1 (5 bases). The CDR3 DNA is TGTGCCAGCAGCTTGGAAGGGGCATACAATGAGCAGTTCTTC. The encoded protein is CASSLEGAYNEQFF.